This TCR beta chain was observed in a study of T cell repertoires in cytomegalovirus infection (dated 2019 in TCRdb). Broadly, across the study: Peptide stimulations targeted recently identified HLA-C-restricted CMV epitopes, whose presentation resists viral immunomodulation, together with well-studied HLA-B-restricted epitopes. Because public TCR beta signatures pointed to carriage of CMV infection together with the matching HLA type, the HLA type of each donor mattered for the analysis. Beyond this particular receptor, the publication reports: Carriers of CMV infection plus the relevant HLA type were discriminated by the cumulative frequency of public TCR beta family members in the study cohort and in an independent approximately 360-donor cohort. The ex vivo response was dominated by HLA-C-restricted CMV-specific TCR beta clonotypes, and the single most frequent clonotype in two of eight donors was supplied by these HLA-C-restricted clonotypes.

This clonotype showed up just a few times. Its cognate antigen has yet to be identified. Base qualities are missing; no much larger clone stands one base away. Sample treatment or condition, as interpreted from the label and publication: in vitro stimulation with specific CMV peptide epitopes to enrich CMV-specific T cells. The listed sequencing device is Illumina HiSeq 1500. TCRdb's own reprocessing of the public reads used fastp at Q25 and MiXCR and kept productive beta chains. Each record represents a unique CDR3 protein, reported with the most common genes and DNA among its rows. The sample table lists about 480,000 distinct CDR3 sequences, roughly 34% of them with a count of one. About a sixth of the sample goes to the ten largest clones. In the germline V gene, CDR1 corresponds to SGHTA and CDR2 to FQGNSA. CDR3 length: 15 amino acids, cysteine to phenylalanine. Left in the record is the CDR3 DNA by itself, 45 bases read in frame from the first base. Trimming costs V 2 bases and J 6 bases, and their ends lie 17 bases apart.

This specimen was cultured PBMCs, taken from culture after CMV antigen stimulation. The source is a human donor in good health (CMV status not recorded). Some clones in this sample may be carry-over from other donors' samples. The V and J segments used are TRBV7-2 and TRBJ2-7, with the D gene not clear enough to name. The CDR3 region: CASSLRGGLESEQYF. DNA sequence: TGTGCCAGCAGCTTACGTGGCGGCCTCGAGTCCGAGCAGTACTTC.